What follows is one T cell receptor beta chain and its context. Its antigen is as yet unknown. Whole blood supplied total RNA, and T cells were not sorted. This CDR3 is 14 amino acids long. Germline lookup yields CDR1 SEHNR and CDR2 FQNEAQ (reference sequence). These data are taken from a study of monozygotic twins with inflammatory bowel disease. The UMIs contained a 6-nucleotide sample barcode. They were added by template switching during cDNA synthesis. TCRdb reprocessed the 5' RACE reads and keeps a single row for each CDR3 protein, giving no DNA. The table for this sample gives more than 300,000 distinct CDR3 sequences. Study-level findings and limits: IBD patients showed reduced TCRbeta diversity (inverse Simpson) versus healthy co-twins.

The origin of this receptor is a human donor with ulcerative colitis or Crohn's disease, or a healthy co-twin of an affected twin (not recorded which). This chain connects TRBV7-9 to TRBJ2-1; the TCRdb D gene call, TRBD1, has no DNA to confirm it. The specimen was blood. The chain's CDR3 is CASSQPDRAYEQFF.